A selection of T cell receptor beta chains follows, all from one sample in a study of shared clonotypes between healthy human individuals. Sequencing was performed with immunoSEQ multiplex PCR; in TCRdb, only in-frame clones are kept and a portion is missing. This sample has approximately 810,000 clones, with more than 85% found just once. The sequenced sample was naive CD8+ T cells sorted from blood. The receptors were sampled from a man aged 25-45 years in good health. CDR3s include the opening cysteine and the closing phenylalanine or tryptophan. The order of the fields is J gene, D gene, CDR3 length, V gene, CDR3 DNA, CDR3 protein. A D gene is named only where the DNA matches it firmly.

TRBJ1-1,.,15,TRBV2,TGTGCCAGCACCCCTGTAATGGCGCGGAGCACTGAAGCTTTCTTT,CASTPVMARSTEAFF
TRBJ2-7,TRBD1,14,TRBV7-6,TGTGCCAGCAGTCTAACAGGGGAATCGGGCGAGCAGTACTTC,CASSLTGESGEQYF
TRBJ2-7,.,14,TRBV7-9,TGTGCCAGCAACCACCCAGGACAACTCTACGAGCAGTACTTC,CASNHPGQLYEQYF
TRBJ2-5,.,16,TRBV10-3,TGTGCCATCAGTGAGTCGCGTGGGGGGGCGATGGAGACCCAGTACTTC,CAISESRGGAMETQYF
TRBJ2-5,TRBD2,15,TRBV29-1,TGCAGCGCCCAACCGTGGACTAGCGAACAAGAGACCCAGTACTTC,CSAQPWTSEQETQYF
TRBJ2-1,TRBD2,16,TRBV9,TGTGCCAGCAGCGCTGGACTAGCGGGCTCCTACAATGAGCAGTTCTTC,CASSAGLAGSYNEQFF
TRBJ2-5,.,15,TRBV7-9,TGTGCCAGCAGCCTTGGTGGAACAGGGCGAGAGACCCAGTACTTC,CASSLGGTGRETQYF
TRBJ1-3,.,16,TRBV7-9,TGTGCCAGCGTCCCTTCCGGGACACTCTCTGGAAACACCATATATTTT,CASVPSGTLSGNTIYF
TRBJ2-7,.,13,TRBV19,TGTGCCAGTAGTATCGAGCTCTTCTACGAGCAGTACTTC,CASSIELFYEQYF
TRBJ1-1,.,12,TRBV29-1,TGCAGCGTTGGTCCAGGGAACACTGAAGCTTTCTTT,CSVGPGNTEAFF
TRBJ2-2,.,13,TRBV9,TGTGCCAGCAGCGTGGGGTCAACCGGGGAGCTGTTTTTT,CASSVGSTGELFF
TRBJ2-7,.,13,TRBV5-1,TGCGCCAGCAGACTAATGTCGTTACGAGAGCAGTACTTC,CASRLMSLREQYF
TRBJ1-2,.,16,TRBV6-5,TGTGCCAGCAGTTACCCGATGGGACACGCTAACTATGGCTACACCTTC,CASSYPMGHANYGYTF
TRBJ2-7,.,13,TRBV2,TGTGCCAGTACCTCGGGGCAATCCTACGAGCAGTACTTC,CASTSGQSYEQYF
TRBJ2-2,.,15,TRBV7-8,TGTGCCAGCAGCTTAGTCTCCGGGGGCACCGGGGAGCTGTTTTTT,CASSLVSGGTGELFF
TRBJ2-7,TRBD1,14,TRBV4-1,TGCGCCAGCAGCCCAGGGGACAGAACCTACGAGCAGTACTTC,CASSPGDRTYEQYF
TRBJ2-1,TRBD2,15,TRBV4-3,TGCGCCAGCAGCCGTTCTAGCGGCCGGTACAATGAGCAGTTCTTC,CASSRSSGRYNEQFF
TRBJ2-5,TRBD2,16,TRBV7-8,TGTGCCAGCAGCTCAGTGAGCGGGAGGTACCAAGAGACCCAGTACTTC,CASSSVSGRYQETQYF
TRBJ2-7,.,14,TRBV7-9,TGTGCCAGCGCGCTAACCGCGAACTCCTACGAGCAGTACTTC,CASALTANSYEQYF
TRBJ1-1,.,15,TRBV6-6,TGTGCCAGCAGTTTGAGGACAGAAATAAGCACTGAAGCTTTCTTT,CASSLRTEISTEAFF